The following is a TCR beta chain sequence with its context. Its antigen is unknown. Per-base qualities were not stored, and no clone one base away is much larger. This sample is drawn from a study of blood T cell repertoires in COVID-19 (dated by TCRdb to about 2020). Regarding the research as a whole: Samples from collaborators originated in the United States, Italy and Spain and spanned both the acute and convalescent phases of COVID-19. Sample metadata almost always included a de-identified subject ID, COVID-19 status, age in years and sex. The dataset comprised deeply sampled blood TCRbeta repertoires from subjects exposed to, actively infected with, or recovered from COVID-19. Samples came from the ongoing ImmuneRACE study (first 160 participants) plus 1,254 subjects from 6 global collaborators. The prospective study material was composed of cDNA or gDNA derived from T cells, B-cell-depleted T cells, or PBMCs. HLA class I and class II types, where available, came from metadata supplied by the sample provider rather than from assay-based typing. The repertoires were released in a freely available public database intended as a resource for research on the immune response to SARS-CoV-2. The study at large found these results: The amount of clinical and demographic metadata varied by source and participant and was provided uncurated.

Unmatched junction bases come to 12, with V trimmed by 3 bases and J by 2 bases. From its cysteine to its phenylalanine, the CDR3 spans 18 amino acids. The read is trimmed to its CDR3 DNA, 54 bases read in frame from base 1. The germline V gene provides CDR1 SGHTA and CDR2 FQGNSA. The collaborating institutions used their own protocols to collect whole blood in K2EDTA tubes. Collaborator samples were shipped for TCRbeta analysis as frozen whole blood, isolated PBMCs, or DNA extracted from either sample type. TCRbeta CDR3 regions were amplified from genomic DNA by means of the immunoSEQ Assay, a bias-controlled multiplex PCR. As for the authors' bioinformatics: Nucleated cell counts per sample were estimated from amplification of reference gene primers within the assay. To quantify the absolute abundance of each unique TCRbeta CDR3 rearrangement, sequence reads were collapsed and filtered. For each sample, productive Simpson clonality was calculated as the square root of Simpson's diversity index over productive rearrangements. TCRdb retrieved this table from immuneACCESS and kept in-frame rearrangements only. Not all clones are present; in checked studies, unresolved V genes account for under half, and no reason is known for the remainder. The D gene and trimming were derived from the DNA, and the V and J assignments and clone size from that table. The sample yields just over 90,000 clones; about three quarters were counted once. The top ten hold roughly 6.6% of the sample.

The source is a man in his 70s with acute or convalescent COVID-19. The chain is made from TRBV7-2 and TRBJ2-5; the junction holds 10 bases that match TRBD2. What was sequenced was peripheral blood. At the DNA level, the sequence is TGTGCCAGCAGCTTCCGTGGAGCTAGCGGGGGCCCACAAGAGACCCAGTACTTC. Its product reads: CASSFRGASGGPQETQYF.